The sequence of this T cell receptor beta chain was determined in a study of T cell responses to AZD1222 COVID-19 vaccine. Study observations and caveats: White British people made up most donors, females outnumbered males, and clonal diversity was possibly underestimated.

Worth noting for this clone: As yet, its antigen is unknown. The CDR3 does not end in the conserved phenylalanine or tryptophan, so this is likely a read error. The DNA is omitted, as the CDR3 cannot be located on it reliably, and the CDR3 follows TCRdb's listing.

Using immunoSEQ multiplex PCR, the repertoire was profiled, and TCRdb retains in-frame clones only, with some absent. The table records about 140,000 clones, almost 95% of them present only once. CDR1 SNHLY and CDR2 FYNNEI come from the germline V gene. The CDR3 is made up of 13 amino acids, end residues included. The V gene is TRBV2, the J gene TRBJ1-6. The source material was peripheral blood, sampled on day 0 of AZD1222 vaccination. This clonotype was obtained from an adult in good health. The CDR3 sequence: CASSESSPLSAGL.